These T cell receptor beta chains were read from a single sample in a study of blood T cell repertoires in COVID-19. Clones were sequenced by immunoSEQ multiplex PCR, and TCRdb holds only the in-frame ones, with some missing. The sample consists of under 250,000 clones, 65% to 90% of them appearing once. Material: PBMCs or T cells enriched from blood (not recorded which). The receptors derive from a woman in her forties or fifties with acute COVID-19. Each CDR3 is given with its conserved first and last residue. The order of the fields is V gene, D gene, J gene, clone size, CDR3 DNA, CDR3 protein. D genes are given only for firm matches. Size values are once, few and many counts, or a class for expanded clones, and some rows have none.

TRBV29-1,.,TRBJ1-2,.,TGCAGCGTTTCAAAGGGGGATGGCTACACCTTC,CSVSKGDGYTF
TRBV11-2,TRBD1,TRBJ1-4,few,TGTGCCAGCAGCTCGGGACAGGATGTGAGTGAAAAACTGTTTTTT,CASSSGQDVSEKLFF
TRBV3-1/TRBV3-2,TRBD1,TRBJ2-2,.,TGTGCCAGCAGCCAGGGGTCAGGGGGCTACGCGAACACCGGGGAGCTGTTTTTT,CASSQGSGGYANTGELFF
TRBV19,TRBD1,TRBJ1-2,.,TGTGCCAGTAGTATAGTCCCTCGGGACAGGGTCTATGGCTACACCTTC,CASSIVPRDRVYGYTF
TRBV19,.,TRBJ1-1,.,TGTGCCAGTAGTATAACCGGGGTTCTCATGAACACTGAAGCTTTCTTT,CASSITGVLMNTEAFF
TRBV29-1,TRBD1,TRBJ1-2,.,TGCAGCGGACAGGGATCCCCCTATGGCTACACCTTC,CSGQGSPYGYTF
TRBV7-9,TRBD2,TRBJ2-2,.,TGTGCCAGCAGCCCGCTGGGGCGGGGGGGCGTCACCGGGGAGCTGTTTTTT,CASSPLGRGGVTGELFF
TRBV19,TRBD1,TRBJ1-5,.,TGTGCCACCGCACCTCAGACAGGGGGCAATCAGCCCCAGCATTTT,CATAPQTGGNQPQHF
TRBV4-2,TRBD2,TRBJ2-2,.,TGTGCCAGCAGCCCCGGACTAGCAGCCGGGGAGCTGTTTTTT,CASSPGLAAGELFF
TRBV19,TRBD2,TRBJ2-1,.,TGTGCCAGTAGTAAGGGACTAGCCTGGGGGGGTATCAATGAGCAGTTCTTC,CASSKGLAWGGINEQFF
TRBV4-3,.,TRBJ2-7,.,TGCGCCAGCAGCCTCACCACCCCCAGGCGTCAGTACTTC,CASSLTTPRRQYF
TRBV2,TRBD2,TRBJ2-5,.,TGTGCCAGCAGTGAAAGAGGGCTAGCGGGGGTGGAGACCCAGTACTTC,CASSERGLAGVETQYF
TRBV7-8,TRBD1,TRBJ1-2,.,TGTGCCAGCAGTTTGGACAGGGTCGGTGGCTACACCTTC,CASSLDRVGGYTF
TRBV7-2,.,TRBJ1-2,.,TGTGCCAGCAGCTCCAGGATAGTGCGGGGCATAGGCTACACCTTC,CASSSRIVRGIGYTF
TRBV7-7,TRBD1,TRBJ1-5,.,TGTGCCAGCAGCTCGACAGGGGCCAATAGCAATCAGCCCCAGCATTTT,CASSSTGANSNQPQHF
TRBV30,TRBD2,TRBJ2-1,.,TGTGCCTGGGGGGGACTAGAGGGCCACAATGAGCAGTTCTTC,CAWGGLEGHNEQFF
TRBV30,.,TRBJ1-2,.,TGTGCCTGGACAGGCTACAGCTATGGCTACACCTTC,CAWTGYSYGYTF
TRBV7-2,TRBD1,TRBJ1-4,.,TGTGCCAGCAGTCGGGACAGGGGGGTTAGTGGACTGTTTTTT,CASSRDRGVSGLFF
TRBV12-3/TRBV12-4,TRBD2,TRBJ2-1,.,TGTGCCAGCAGCCTCCCCGGACTAGGTGAGCAGTTCTTC,CASSLPGLGEQFF
TRBV7-3,.,TRBJ2-3,.,TGTGCCAGCAGCTTAATAGCTAGCACAGATACGCAGTATTTT,CASSLIASTDTQYF
TRBV25-1,TRBD1,TRBJ1-1,.,TGTGCCAGCAGTGACCCGGGACAGGGGGCTTTCTTT,CASSDPGQGAFF
TRBV5-4,.,TRBJ2-7,.,TGTGCCAGCAGCCCAAGGAGCTCCTACGAGCAGTACTTC,CASSPRSSYEQYF
TRBV18,.,TRBJ2-7,.,TGTGCCAGCTCACCCGAGGAGTTCTACGAGCAGTACTTC,CASSPEEFYEQYF
TRBV5-5,.,TRBJ2-3,.,TGTGCCAGCAGCCTAAATGGTTTGACTAACACAGATACGCAGTATTTT,CASSLNGLTNTDTQYF
TRBV7-9,TRBD1,TRBJ1-1,.,TGTGCCAGCAGCCGTGCAGGGGGCAACACTGAAGCTTTCTTT,CASSRAGGNTEAFF
TRBV6-5,TRBD2,TRBJ2-1,.,TGTGCCGCCCCCCTCCTAGCGGGGATGGACAATGAGCAGTTCTTC,CAAPLLAGMDNEQFF
TRBV19,TRBD1,TRBJ1-4,.,TGTGCCAGTAGTGGAATCCCGGGACAGGCGTCAACTAATGAAAAACTGTTTTTT,CASSGIPGQASTNEKLFF
TRBV7-7,TRBD1,TRBJ2-1,.,TGTGCTAGCAGCTTAGGACAGGGGAGCTACAATGAGCAGTTCTTC,CASSLGQGSYNEQFF
TRBV7-2,TRBD2,TRBJ2-3,.,TGTGCCAGCAGCTACATAGCGGGGGGGACAGATACGCAGTATTTT,CASSYIAGGTDTQYF
TRBV20-1,.,TRBJ1-6,.,TGCAGTGCTAGTCGGGGCGGACAGATTAATTCACCCCTCCACTTT,CSASRGGQINSPLHF
TRBV6-5,.,TRBJ1-5,.,TGTGCCAGCAGTACAAGAGAGGCTCAGCCCCAGCATTTT,CASSTREAQPQHF
TRBV29-1,.,TRBJ2-4,.,TGCAGCGTCGAGGAGGGGGCGGTGGGAAACATTCAGTACTTC,CSVEEGAVGNIQYF
TRBV6-5,TRBD1,TRBJ1-5,.,TGTGCCAGCACCTCCTTAGGAGGGGGCGGTCAGCCCCAGCATTTT,CASTSLGGGGQPQHF
TRBV6-2/TRBV6-3,.,TRBJ1-1,.,TGTGCCAGCAGCCCGGGGGGAATCCAAGCTTTCTTT,CASSPGGIQAFF
TRBV7-9,.,TRBJ1-1,.,TGTGCCAGCAGTCCACAGGGGAACACTGAAGCTTTCTTT,CASSPQGNTEAFF
TRBV19,.,TRBJ2-2,.,TGTGCCAGTAGTACGAACCTACGAGGCGTAGGGGAGCTGTTTTTT,CASSTNLRGVGELFF
TRBV19,TRBD1,TRBJ1-1,.,TGTGCCAGCAGGCGACAGGGAGGAAACACTGAAGCTTTCTTT,CASRRQGGNTEAFF
TRBV5-6,.,TRBJ1-1,.,TGTGCCAGCAGAGGGCAGGGAATAGGAGCTTTCTTT,CASRGQGIGAFF
TRBV18,TRBD1,TRBJ1-4,.,TGTGCCAGCTCACCGGACAGGGTGAATGAAAAACTGTTTTTT,CASSPDRVNEKLFF
TRBV13,TRBD1,TRBJ1-4,.,TGTGCCAGCAGCCCAGGAGTCATAGGGGGCAATGAAAAACTGTTTTTT,CASSPGVIGGNEKLFF
TRBV27,.,TRBJ1-2,.,TGTGCCAGCATGATGGCAGGAACAAACCCCTATGGCTACACCTTC,CASMMAGTNPYGYTF
TRBV6-5,.,TRBJ1-1,.,TGTGCCAGCAGCTACCGGCAGGTTATGAACACTGAAGCTTTCTTT,CASSYRQVMNTEAFF
TRBV6-5,.,TRBJ1-5,.,TGTGCCAGCAGTTACAGTGGGGAGCGAACCCAGCCCCAGCATTTT,CASSYSGERTQPQHF
TRBV4-2,TRBD1,TRBJ1-2,.,TGTGCCAGCACCTCTCGCGCAGGGGGCTATGGCTACACCTTC,CASTSRAGGYGYTF
TRBV5-8,.,TRBJ1-1,.,TGTGCCACCAGACCGGACACTGAAGCTTTCTTT,CATRPDTEAFF
TRBV2,.,TRBJ2-3,.,TGTGCCAGCAGTGAATGGACTATCAGGACAGATACGCAGTATTTT,CASSEWTIRTDTQYF
TRBV5-4,TRBD1,TRBJ1-3,.,TGTGCCAGCAGCTTGGGTTCAGGGGGCTCGGTTGACACCATATATTTT,CASSLGSGGSVDTIYF